The 8 T cell receptor beta chains below all came from one sample that was sequenced in a study of blood T cell repertoires in COVID-19. Produced via immunoSEQ multiplex PCR; TCRdb's table is partial and in-frame only. The sample carries roughly 200,000 clones, 65% to 85% recorded once. The sequenced sample was peripheral blood. These receptors were obtained from a man in his forties or fifties with acute or convalescent COVID-19.

The V call is TRBV6-2 or TRBV6-3, the J call TRBJ1-1; 7 positions match TRBD1. Germline values: CDR1 MNHEY, CDR2 SVGEGT. Trimming removed 6 bases from V and 1 base from J; junction bases left unmatched: 5. The CDR3 covers 14 residues. The CDR3 protein is CASSARTGNTEAFF. The CDR3 DNA sequence: TGTGCCAGCAGCGCCCGGACAGGGAACACTGAAGCTTTCTTT.

The chain combines TRBV7-9 with TRBJ1-3; D gene ambiguous. From germline, CDR1 is SEHNR and CDR2 FQNEAQ (reference sequence). V lost 7 bases and J 0 bases, leaving 10 bases between the germline ends. The CDR3 length is 14 residues. CDR3 nucleotides: TGTGCCAGCACCGACTCAACCTCTGGAAACACCATATATTTT. Its protein is CASTDSTSGNTIYF.

V gene TRBV9 combines with J gene TRBJ1-2, with 9 bases lining up with TRBD1. This CDR3 has 15 residues. Looked up from germline, CDR1 is SGDLS and CDR2 is YYNGEE. Trimming took 0 bases from V and 5 from J; bases not matched to a gene: 5. The CDR3 reads CASSVGGQGLYGYTF. CDR3 in DNA: TGTGCCAGCAGCGTAGGGGGACAGGGTTTGTATGGCTACACCTTC.

The chain couples TRBV30 to TRBJ1-3; possibly TRBD1 for D (5 bases). Germline V gene lookup returns CDR1 GTSNPN and CDR2 SVGIG (reference sequence). The CDR3 extends over 12 amino acids. The ends were cut back, 4 bases at V and 1 base at J, with 5 bases in the middle. The CDR3 loop is CAWTGSGNTIYF. CDR3 coding DNA: TGTGCCTGGACAGGGTCTGGAAACACCATATATTTT.

The chain recombines TRBV12-5 with TRBJ1-5; perhaps TRBD1 as D (5 bases). The CDR3 contains 15 residues. The V gene lost 3 bases and the J gene lost 1 base, with 10 bases spanning the gap. Per the germline V gene, CDR1 is LGHNT and CDR2 is FRNRAP. The CDR3 region has the DNA TGTGCTAGTGGTTTCCTCGGGGGGAGCAATCAGCCCCAGCATTTT. Translation gives CASGFLGGSNQPQHF.

V and J are TRBV7-6 and TRBJ2-6; possibly TRBD2 for D (5 bases). The germline V gene encodes CDR1 SGHVS and CDR2 FNYEAQ. There are 15 residues in the CDR3. With 4 bases removed from V and 0 bases from J, the gap between germline ends came to 7 bases. The CDR3 sequence: CASSYRGSGANVLTF. CDR3 in DNA: TGTGCCAGCAGCTACCGGGGCTCTGGGGCCAACGTCCTGACTTTC.

V usage is TRBV6-5 and J usage is TRBJ1-1, with a tentative D call TRBD1 (5 bases). CDR3 length: 14 residues. V gave up 0 bases and J gave up 5 bases, with 10 bases separating them. Germline V lookup: CDR1 MNHEY, CDR2 SVGAGI. In nucleotides, the CDR3 is TGTGCCAGCAGTTACTCGTGGGGGGGAACTGAAGCTTTCTTT. Protein sequence: CASSYSWGGTEAFF.

The chain links TRBV10-3 to TRBJ1-3, with 7 bases aligning to TRBD1. The CDR3 has 15 amino acids. CDR1 ENHRY and CDR2 SYGVKD come from the germline V gene. V lost 5 bases and J lost 3; bases outside the gene matches: 7. CDR3 in DNA: TGTGCCATCAGTCCATCCAGGGGGGATGGAAACACCATATATTTT. It codes for CAISPSRGDGNTIYF.